The source of this TCR beta chain is a study of T cell repertoires in cytomegalovirus infection. This clonotype was seen a few times. CDR3 size: 14 residues. V was pared by 3 bases and J by 4 bases, with 5 bases of the junction left unmatched. Germline V gene sequence: CDR1 DFQATT, CDR2 SNEGSKA (reference sequence). TCRdb called the reads again in MiXCR, with one record for every CDR3 protein. There are 100,000 or so distinct CDR3 sequences in the sample; approximately 17% occur only once, and over 8% lies in the top ten. This chain joins TRBV20-1 and TRBJ1-1, with 10 bases that match TRBD1. What was sequenced was PBMCs. The sequence was collected from a human donor in good health (CMV status not recorded). Some clones in this sample may be carry-over from other donors' samples. CDR3 coding DNA: TGCAGTGCTAGGACAGGGGGCGCTGGCACTGAAGCTTTCTTT. It encodes CSARTGGAGTEAFF.